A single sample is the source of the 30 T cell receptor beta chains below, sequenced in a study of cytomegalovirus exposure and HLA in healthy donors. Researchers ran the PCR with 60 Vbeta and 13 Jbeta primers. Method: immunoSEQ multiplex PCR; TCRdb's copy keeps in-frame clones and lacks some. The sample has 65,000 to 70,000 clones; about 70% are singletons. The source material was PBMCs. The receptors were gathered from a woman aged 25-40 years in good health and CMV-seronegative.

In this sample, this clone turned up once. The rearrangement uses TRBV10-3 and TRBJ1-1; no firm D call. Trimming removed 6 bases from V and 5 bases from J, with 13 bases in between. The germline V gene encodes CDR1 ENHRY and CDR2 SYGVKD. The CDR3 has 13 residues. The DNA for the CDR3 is TGTGCCATCAGCTCGACGGGAAAAACTGAAGCTTTCTTT. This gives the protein CAISSTGKTEAFF.

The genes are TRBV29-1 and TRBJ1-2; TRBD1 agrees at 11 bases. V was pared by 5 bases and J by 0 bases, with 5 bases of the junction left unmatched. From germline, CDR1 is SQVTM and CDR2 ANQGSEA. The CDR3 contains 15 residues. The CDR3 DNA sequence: TGCAGCGTTTCCGGACAGGGGGCCCCTAACTATGGCTACACCTTC. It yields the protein CSVSGQGAPNYGYTF.

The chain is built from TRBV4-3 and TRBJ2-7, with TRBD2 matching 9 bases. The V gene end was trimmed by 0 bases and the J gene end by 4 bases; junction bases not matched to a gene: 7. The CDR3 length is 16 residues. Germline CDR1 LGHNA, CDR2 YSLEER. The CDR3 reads CASSQDRRGGRYEQYF. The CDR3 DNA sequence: TGCGCCAGCAGCCAAGATCGGCGGGGGGGCCGGTACGAGCAGTACTTC.

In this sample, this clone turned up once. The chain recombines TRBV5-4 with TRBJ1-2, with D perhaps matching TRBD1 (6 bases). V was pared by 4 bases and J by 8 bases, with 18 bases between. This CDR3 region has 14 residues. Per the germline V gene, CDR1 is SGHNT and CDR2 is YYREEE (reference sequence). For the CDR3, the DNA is TGTGCCAGCAGCGTACAACAGGGAGTGGGGGGCTACACCTTC. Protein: CASSVQQGVGGYTF. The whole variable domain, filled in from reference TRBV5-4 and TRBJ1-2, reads ETGVTQSPTHLIKTRGQQVTLRCSSQSGHNTVSWYQQALGQGPQFIFQYYREEENGRGNFPPRFSGLQFPNYSSELNVNALELDDSALYLCASSVQQGVGGYTFGSGTRLTVV.

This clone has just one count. CDR3 sequence: CASSGTSGVRNEQFF. The DNA of the CDR3 is TGTGCCAGCAGCGGGACTAGCGGGGTCCGAAATGAGCAGTTCTTC. This chain joins TRBV9 and TRBJ2-1; 12 bases are a match to TRBD2. Losses at the gene ends were 3 bases for V and 7 bases for J; bases not matched to a gene: 5. CDR3 size: 15 residues. CDR1 is SGDLS, CDR2 YYNGEE, per germline. Drawing the rest from reference TRBV9 and TRBJ2-1, the complete variable domain is DSGVTQTPKHLITATGQRVTLRCSPRSGDLSVYWYQQSLDQGLQFLIQYYNGEERAKGNILERFSAQQFPDLHSELNLSSLELGDSALYFCASSGTSGVRNEQFFGPGTRLTVL.

The CDR3 DNA is TGTGCCAGCAGTTTACGGGTACGACAGGCCGCCTACGAGCAGTACTTC. As protein: CASSLRVRQAAYEQYF. The chain joins TRBV27 to TRBJ2-7, with TRBD1 as a possible D gene (6 bases). The CDR3 has 16 residues. CDR1 and CDR2 (germline): MNHEY, SMNVEV (reference sequence). Trimming took off 2 bases at V and 2 bases at J, with 16 bases between the two ends.

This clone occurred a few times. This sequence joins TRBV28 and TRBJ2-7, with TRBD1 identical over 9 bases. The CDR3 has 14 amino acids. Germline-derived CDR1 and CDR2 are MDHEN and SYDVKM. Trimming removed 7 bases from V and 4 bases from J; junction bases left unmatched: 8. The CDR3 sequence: CASTARTGAYEQYF. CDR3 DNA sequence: TGTGCCAGCACTGCCAGGACAGGGGCATACGAGCAGTACTTC.

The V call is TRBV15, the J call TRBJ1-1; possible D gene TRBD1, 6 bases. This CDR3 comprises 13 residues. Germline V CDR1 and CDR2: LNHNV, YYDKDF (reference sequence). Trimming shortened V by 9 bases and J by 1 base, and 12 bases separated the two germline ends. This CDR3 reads CATDKGQNTEAFF. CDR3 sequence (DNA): TGTGCCACAGACAAGGGACAGAACACTGAAGCTTTCTTT.

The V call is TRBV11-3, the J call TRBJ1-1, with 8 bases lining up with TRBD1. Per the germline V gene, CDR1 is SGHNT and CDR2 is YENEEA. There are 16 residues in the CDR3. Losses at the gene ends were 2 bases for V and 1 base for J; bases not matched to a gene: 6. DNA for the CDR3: TGTGCCAGCAGCTTATCCTGGACAGGGCGGAACACTGAAGCTTTCTTT. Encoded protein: CASSLSWTGRNTEAFF.

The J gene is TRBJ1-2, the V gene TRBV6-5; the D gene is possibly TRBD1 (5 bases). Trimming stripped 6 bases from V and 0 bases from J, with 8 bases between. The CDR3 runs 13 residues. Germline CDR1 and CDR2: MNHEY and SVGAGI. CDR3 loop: CASSTGSNYGYTF. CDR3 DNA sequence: TGTGCCAGCAGCACAGGATCTAACTATGGCTACACCTTC.

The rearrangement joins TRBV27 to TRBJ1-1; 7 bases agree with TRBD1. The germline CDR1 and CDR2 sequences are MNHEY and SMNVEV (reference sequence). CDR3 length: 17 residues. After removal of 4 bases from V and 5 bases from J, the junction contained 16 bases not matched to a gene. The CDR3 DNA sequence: TGTGCCAGCAGTTCAACCCGTATACAGGGGTTTAAGACTGAAGCTTTCTTT. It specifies CASSSTRIQGFKTEAFF.

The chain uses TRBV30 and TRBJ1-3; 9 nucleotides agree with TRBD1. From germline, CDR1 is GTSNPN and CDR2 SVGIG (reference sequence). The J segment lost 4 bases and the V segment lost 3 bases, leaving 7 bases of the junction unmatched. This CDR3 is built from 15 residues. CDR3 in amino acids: CAWRQQGASGNTIYF. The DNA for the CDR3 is TGTGCCTGGAGACAACAGGGGGCATCGGGAAACACCATATATTTT.

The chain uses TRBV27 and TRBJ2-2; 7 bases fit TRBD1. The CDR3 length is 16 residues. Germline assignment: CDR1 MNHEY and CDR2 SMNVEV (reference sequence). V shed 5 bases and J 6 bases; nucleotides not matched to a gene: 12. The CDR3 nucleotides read TGTGCCAGCAGTGCGCATGACAGGGTTCAGTCCGGGGAGCTGTTTTTT. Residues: CASSAHDRVQSGELFF.

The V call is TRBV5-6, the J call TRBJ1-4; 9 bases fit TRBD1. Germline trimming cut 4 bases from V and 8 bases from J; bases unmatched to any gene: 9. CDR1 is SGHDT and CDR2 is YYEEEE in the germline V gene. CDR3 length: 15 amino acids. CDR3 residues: CASSAGQGRREKLFF. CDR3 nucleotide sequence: TGTGCCAGCAGCGCCGGACAGGGGCGACGGGAAAAACTGTTTTTT. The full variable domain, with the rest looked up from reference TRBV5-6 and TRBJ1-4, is DAGVTQSPTHLIKTRGQQVTLRCSPKSGHDTVSWYQQALGQGPQFIFQYYEEEERQRGNFPDRFSGHQFPNYSSELNVNALLLGDSALYLCASSAGQGRREKLFFGSGTQLSVL.

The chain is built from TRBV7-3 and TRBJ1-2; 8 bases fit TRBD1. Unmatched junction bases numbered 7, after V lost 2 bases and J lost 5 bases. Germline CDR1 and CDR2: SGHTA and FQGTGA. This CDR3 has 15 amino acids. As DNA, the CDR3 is TGTGCCAGCAGCTTAGACGGACAGGGCCCTTATGGCTACACCTTC. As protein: CASSLDGQGPYGYTF.

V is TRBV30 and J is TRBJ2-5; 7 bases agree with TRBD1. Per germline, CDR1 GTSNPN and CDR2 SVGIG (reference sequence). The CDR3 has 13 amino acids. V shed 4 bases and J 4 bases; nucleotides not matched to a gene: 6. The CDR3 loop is CAWNRQGPETQYF. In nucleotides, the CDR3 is TGTGCCTGGAACCGACAGGGCCCAGAGACCCAGTACTTC.

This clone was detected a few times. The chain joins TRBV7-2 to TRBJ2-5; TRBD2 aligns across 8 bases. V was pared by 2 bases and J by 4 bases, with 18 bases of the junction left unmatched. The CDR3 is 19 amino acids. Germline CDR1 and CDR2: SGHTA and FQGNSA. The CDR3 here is CASSLKVRYERGYRETQYF. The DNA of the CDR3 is TGTGCCAGCAGCTTAAAGGTTCGTTACGAGCGGGGGTACCGAGAGACCCAGTACTTC.

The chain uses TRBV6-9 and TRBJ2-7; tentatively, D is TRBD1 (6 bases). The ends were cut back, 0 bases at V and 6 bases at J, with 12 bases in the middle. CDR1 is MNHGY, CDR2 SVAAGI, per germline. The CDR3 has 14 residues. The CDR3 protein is CASSYSSSRGEQYF. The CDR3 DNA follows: TGTGCCAGCAGTTATTCCTCAAGCAGGGGCGAGCAGTACTTC.

Written as DNA, the CDR3 is TGTGCCTGGATTTCCGATGGACGAGGGATGGGTAAACTGTTTTTT. Residues: CAWISDGRGMGKLFF. The J gene is TRBJ1-4, the V gene TRBV30; D not certain. Germline loops: CDR1 GTSNPN, CDR2 SVGIG (reference sequence). The length of the CDR3 is 15 residues. The V and J ends lost 4 bases and 11 bases respectively, with 23 bases between them.

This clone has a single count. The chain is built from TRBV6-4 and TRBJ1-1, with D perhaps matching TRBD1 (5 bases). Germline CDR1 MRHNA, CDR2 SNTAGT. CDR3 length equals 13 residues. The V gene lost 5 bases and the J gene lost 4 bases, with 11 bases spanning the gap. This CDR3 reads CASSREGSTEAFF. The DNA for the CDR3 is TGTGCCAGCAGTAGGGAGGGGAGCACTGAAGCTTTCTTT.

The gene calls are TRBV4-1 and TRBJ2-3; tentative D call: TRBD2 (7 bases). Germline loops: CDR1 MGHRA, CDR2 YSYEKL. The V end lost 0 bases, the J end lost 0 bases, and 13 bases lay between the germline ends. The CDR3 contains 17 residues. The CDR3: CASSQDRGADSTDTQYF. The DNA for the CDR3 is TGCGCCAGCAGCCAAGATCGGGGGGCGGACAGCACAGATACGCAGTATTTT.

The CDR3 DNA reads TGTGCCAGCAGCCAAGATTCACTAGCGGGGGGCTCCTACGAGCAGTACTTC. It yields the protein CASSQDSLAGGSYEQYF. This chain uses TRBV14 with TRBJ2-7, with 12 bases matching TRBD2. Germline V gene sequence: CDR1 SGHDN, CDR2 FVKESK. The V segment lost 0 bases and the J segment 0 bases; nucleotides outside the gene matches: 3. The CDR3 is 17 amino acids. Complete variable domain (other parts from reference TRBV14 and TRBJ2-7): EAGVTQFPSHSVIEKGQTVTLRCDPISGHDNLYWYRRVMGKEIKFLLHFVKESKQDESGMPNNRFLAERTGGTYSTLKVQPAELEDSGVYFCASSQDSLAGGSYEQYFGPGTRLTVT.

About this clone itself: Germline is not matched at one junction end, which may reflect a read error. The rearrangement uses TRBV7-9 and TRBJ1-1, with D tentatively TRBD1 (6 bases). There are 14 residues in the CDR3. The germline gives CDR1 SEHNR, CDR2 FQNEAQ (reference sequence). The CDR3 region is CSSSTGTTNTEAFF. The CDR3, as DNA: TGTTCCAGCAGCACCGGGACAACTAACACTGAAGCTTTCTTT.

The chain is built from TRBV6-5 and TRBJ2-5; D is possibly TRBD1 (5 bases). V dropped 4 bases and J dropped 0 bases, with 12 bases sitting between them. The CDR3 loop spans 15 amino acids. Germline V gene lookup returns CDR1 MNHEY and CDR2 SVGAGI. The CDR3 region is CASSSGRDYQETQYF. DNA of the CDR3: TGTGCCAGCAGTTCAGGCAGGGATTACCAAGAGACCCAGTACTTC.

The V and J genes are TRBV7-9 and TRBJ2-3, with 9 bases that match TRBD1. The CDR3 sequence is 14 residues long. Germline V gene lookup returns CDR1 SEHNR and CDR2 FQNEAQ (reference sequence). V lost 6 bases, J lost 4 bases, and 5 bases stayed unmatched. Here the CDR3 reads CASSSQGAADTQYF. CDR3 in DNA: TGTGCCAGCAGTTCACAGGGGGCAGCAGATACGCAGTATTTT.

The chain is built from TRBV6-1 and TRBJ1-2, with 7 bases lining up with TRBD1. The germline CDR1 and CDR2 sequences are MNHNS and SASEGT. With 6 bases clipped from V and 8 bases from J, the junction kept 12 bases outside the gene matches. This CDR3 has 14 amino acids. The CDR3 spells CASSRTGPRGGYTF. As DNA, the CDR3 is TGTGCCAGCAGCCGGACAGGTCCCCGGGGGGGCTACACCTTC.

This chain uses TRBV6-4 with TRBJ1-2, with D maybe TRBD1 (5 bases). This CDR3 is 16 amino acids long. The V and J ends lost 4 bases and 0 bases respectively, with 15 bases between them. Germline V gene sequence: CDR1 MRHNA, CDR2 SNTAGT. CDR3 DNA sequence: TGTGCCAGCAGTGTCAAGCACGGACAATCTAACTATGGCTACACCTTC. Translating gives CASSVKHGQSNYGYTF.

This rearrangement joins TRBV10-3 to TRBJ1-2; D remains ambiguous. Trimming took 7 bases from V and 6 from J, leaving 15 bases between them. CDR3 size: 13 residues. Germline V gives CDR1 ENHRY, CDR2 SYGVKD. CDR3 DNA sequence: TGTGCCATCACAGGAGGCCCAGGCCATGGCTACACCTTC. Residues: CAITGGPGHGYTF.

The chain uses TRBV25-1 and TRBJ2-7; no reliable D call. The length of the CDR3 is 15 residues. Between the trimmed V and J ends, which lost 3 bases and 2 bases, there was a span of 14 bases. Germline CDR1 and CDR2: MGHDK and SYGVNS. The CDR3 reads CASSDPRESTYEQYF. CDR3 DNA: TGTGCCAGCAGTGACCCACGAGAGTCTACCTACGAGCAGTACTTC.

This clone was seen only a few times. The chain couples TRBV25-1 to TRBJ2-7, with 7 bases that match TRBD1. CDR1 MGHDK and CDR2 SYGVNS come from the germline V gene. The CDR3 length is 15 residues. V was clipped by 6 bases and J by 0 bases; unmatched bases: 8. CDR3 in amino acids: CASRDDRVNSYEQYF. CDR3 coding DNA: TGTGCCAGCAGAGACGACAGGGTCAACTCCTACGAGCAGTACTTC.